Each of the 31 T cell receptor beta chains below was sequenced from the same sample in a study of blood T cell repertoires in COVID-19 (dated by TCRdb to 2018 to 2020). Libraries were made using the immunoSEQ multiplex PCR assay. Held by TCRdb, this immuneACCESS table contains in-frame sequences only and omits some clones. Under half of the omission traces to an unresolved V gene where checked; the cause of the rest is unknown. The sample profile shows around 300,000 clones; approximately 92% of them were found once. Of the sample, about 6.8% is held by the ten largest clones. Specimen: peripheral blood. The receptors come from a woman between 25 and 40 years old with COVID-19, enrolled during active disease.

The genes are TRBV20-1 and TRBJ1-1, with 10 nucleotides matching TRBD1. The CDR3 extends over 15 amino acids. Trimming at V came to 3 bases and at J to 4 bases, leaving 8 bases not matched to a gene. In germline, CDR1 is DFQATT, CDR2 SNEGSKA (reference sequence). This CDR3 is CSASGDRGRGTEAFF. CDR3 sequence (DNA): TGCAGTGCTAGTGGGGACAGGGGCAGGGGCACTGAAGCTTTCTTT.

V usage is TRBV23-1 and J usage is TRBJ2-5; D gene uncertain. TRBV23-1 is identified as an open reading frame with a role that is uncertain. V shed 6 bases and J shed 3 bases, with 17 bases lying between them. The length of the CDR3 is 15 residues. CDR3 bases: TGCGCCAGCAGCGAACCGGGTCCTGCGGAAGAGACCCAGTACTTC. Its translation is CASSEPGPAEETQYF.

This chain connects TRBV9 to TRBJ1-6, with D maybe TRBD1 (6 bases). The germline CDR1 and CDR2 sequences are SGDLS and YYNGEE. Deletions cut 0 bases from V and 5 bases from J, with 6 bases between. The CDR3 length is 14 residues. The CDR3 DNA reads TGTGCCAGCAGCGTAGGACAGGATAATTCACCCCTCCACTTT. This codes for CASSVGQDNSPLHF. Based on the CDR3 plus reference TRBV9 and TRBJ1-6, the full variable domain is DSGVTQTPKHLITATGQRVTLRCSPRSGDLSVYWYQQSLDQGLQFLIQYYNGEERAKGNILERFSAQQFPDLHSELNLSSLELGDSALYFCASSVGQDNSPLHFGNGTRLTVT.

The chain carries TRBV9 and TRBJ1-6, with D hard to call. The CDR3 is made up of 14 amino acids. Germline CDR1 is SGDLS and CDR2 is YYNGEE. V was pared by 0 bases and J by 7 bases, with 8 bases between. The CDR3 sequence: CASSVVGGNSPLHF. The CDR3 DNA is TGTGCCAGCAGCGTAGTGGGCGGGAATTCACCCCTCCACTTT.

V and J are TRBV5-5 and TRBJ2-7; D unresolved. The CDR3 is 16 residues long. V lost 7 bases, J lost 1 base, and 21 bases lay in between. In germline, CDR1 is SGHKS, CDR2 YYEKEE (reference sequence). CDR3 in amino acids: CASRPYYLDPSYEQYF. In DNA form, the CDR3 reads TGTGCCAGCCGACCCTACTACTTGGATCCTTCCTACGAGCAGTACTTC.

This chain uses TRBV7-9 with TRBJ1-1, with D possibly being TRBD1 (5 bases). V lost 5 bases, J lost 3 bases, and 10 bases lay in between. CDR3 length: 13 residues. The germline CDR1 and CDR2 sequences are SEHNR and FQNEAQ (reference sequence). The CDR3 DNA sequence: TGTGCCAGCAGCGTCCGGGGGGACACTGAAGCTTTCTTT. Translating gives CASSVRGDTEAFF.

The J gene is TRBJ2-7, the V gene TRBV6-5; 9 positions agree with TRBD2. With 7 bases clipped from V and 2 bases from J, the junction kept 6 bases outside the gene matches. From germline, CDR1 is MNHEY and CDR2 SVGAGI. The CDR3 length is 14 residues. Here the CDR3 DNA reads TGTGCCAGCATGACCGGGACTAGCACCTACGAGCAGTACTTC. Protein sequence: CASMTGTSTYEQYF.

The J gene is TRBJ2-1, the V gene TRBV30, with a possible D match to TRBD1 (6 bases). The CDR3 length is 12 residues. Per germline, CDR1 GTSNPN and CDR2 SVGIG (reference sequence). Between the trimmed V and J ends, which lost 5 bases and 8 bases, there was a span of 13 bases. The DNA of the CDR3 is TGTGCCTGGCGTACAGGGTCGGATGAGCAGTTCTTC. Its translation: CAWRTGSDEQFF.

The V call is TRBV5-4, the J call TRBJ1-2, with TRBD1 as a possible D gene (6 bases). The CDR3 runs to 13 residues. Germline CDR1 reads SGHNT; CDR2 reads YYREEE (reference sequence). The V end lost 4 bases, the J end lost 2 bases, and 9 bases lay between the germline ends. CDR3 sequence (DNA): TGTGCCAGCAGCCAGGACAGCAACTATGGCTACACCTTC. Translation gives CASSQDSNYGYTF. Full variable domain (outside the CDR3, taken from reference TRBV5-4 and TRBJ1-2): ETGVTQSPTHLIKTRGQQVTLRCSSQSGHNTVSWYQQALGQGPQFIFQYYREEENGRGNFPPRFSGLQFPNYSSELNVNALELDDSALYLCASSQDSNYGYTFGSGTRLTVV.

The CDR3 nucleotides read TGTGCCAGCAGCTTCTTGTTAGCGGGAAGCACAGATACGCAGTATTTT. Translated: CASSFLLAGSTDTQYF. This chain connects TRBV5-6 to TRBJ2-3; 8 positions agree with TRBD2. V shed 2 bases and J 0 bases; nucleotides not matched to a gene: 5. The CDR3 spans 16 residues. Germline CDR1 is SGHDT and CDR2 is YYEEEE.

The J gene is TRBJ2-3, the V gene TRBV28, with 10 bases lining up with TRBD2. Looked up from germline, CDR1 is MDHEN and CDR2 is SYDVKM. V shed 6 bases, J shed 1 base, and the junction held 4 bases outside the gene matches. The CDR3 spans 15 residues. This CDR3 is CASRGLAGGTDTQYF. The CDR3 nucleotides are TGTGCCAGCAGGGGGCTAGCGGGGGGCACAGATACGCAGTATTTT.

This chain connects TRBV29-1 to TRBJ2-7, with 9 bases that match TRBD2. The CDR3 is 12 residues long. After removal of 7 bases from V and 7 bases from J, the junction contained 8 bases not matched to a gene. Per the germline V gene, CDR1 is SQVTM and CDR2 is ANQGSEA. The CDR3 DNA reads as TGCAGCGGCGGGACTAGCTGGGGGGAGCAGTACTTC. This translates into CSGGTSWGEQYF.

V and J are TRBV5-6 and TRBJ1-1; D remains ambiguous. V lost 7 bases to trimming and J lost 4 bases, with 17 bases between them. CDR1 is SGHDT and CDR2 is YYEEEE in the germline V gene. There are 14 residues in the CDR3. The DNA of the CDR3 is TGTGCCAGCGGCCGGGTGAGTGTTAGCACTGAAGCTTTCTTT. The encoded protein is CASGRVSVSTEAFF.

This clone came up a few times. The rearrangement links TRBV7-8 to TRBJ1-5; D not certain. V was shortened by 2 bases and J by 1 base, with 15 bases between the two germline ends. Germline CDR1 and CDR2: SGHVS and FQNEAQ. The CDR3 runs 17 residues. Written as DNA, the CDR3 is TGTGCCAGCAGCTTAAGGGCATGGACTCAGAGCAATCAGCCCCAGCATTTT. Translated, it gives CASSLRAWTQSNQPQHF.

The V call is TRBV20-1, the J call TRBJ2-2, with 8 bases aligning to TRBD2. V lost 3 bases and J lost 2; bases outside the gene matches: 8. The CDR3 consists of 16 residues. The V gene's germline CDR1 is DFQATT and CDR2 SNEGSKA (reference sequence). The CDR3 protein is CSASYGRGFNTGELFF. The CDR3 bases are TGCAGTGCTAGTTACGGGAGGGGGTTCAACACCGGGGAGCTGTTTTTT.

V is TRBV6-5 and J is TRBJ2-7; 7 positions match TRBD1. V was pared by 4 bases and J by 6 bases, with 9 bases of the junction left unmatched. The CDR3 spans 14 residues. Germline CDR1 and CDR2: MNHEY and SVGAGI. Here the CDR3 reads CASSFYDRAGEQYF. DNA of the CDR3: TGTGCCAGCAGTTTCTATGACAGGGCCGGCGAGCAGTACTTC.

The chain couples TRBV6-4 to TRBJ2-1; 12 positions agree with TRBD1. The V and J ends lost 5 bases and 8 bases, in that order; junction bases with no gene match: 7. The CDR3 contains 15 residues. From germline, CDR1 is MRHNA and CDR2 SNTAGT. CDR3: CASSKGQGAGYEQFF. The CDR3 DNA sequence: TGTGCCAGCAGTAAGGGACAGGGGGCTGGGTATGAGCAGTTCTTC.

The chain couples TRBV7-6 to TRBJ2-7; 8 bases are a match to TRBD1. V shed 5 bases and J 3 bases; nucleotides not matched to a gene: 12. The CDR3 is 16 residues long. Germline values: CDR1 SGHVS, CDR2 FNYEAQ. In DNA form, the CDR3 reads TGTGCCAGCAGCGGGGATCCGGGACAGGCCCGCTACGAGCAGTACTTC. Translation gives CASSGDPGQARYEQYF. Variable domain in full (rest from reference TRBV7-6 and TRBJ2-7): GAGVSQSPRYKVTKRGQDVALRCDPISGHVSLYWYRQALGQGPEFLTYFNYEAQQDKSGLPNDRFSAERPEGSISTLTIQRTEQRDSAMYRCASSGDPGQARYEQYFGPGTRLTVT.

In this sample, this clone turned up once. This chain connects TRBV6-5 to TRBJ2-4, with no clear D. CDR3 size: 12 residues. CDR1 MNHEY and CDR2 SVGAGI come from the germline V gene. Trimming pared 6 bases from V and 8 bases from J, leaving 11 bases between. This chain's CDR3 is CASSRSRDIQYF. As DNA, the CDR3 is TGTGCCAGCAGCCGGTCCCGGGACATTCAGTACTTC.

The chain's CDR3 is CAIRGSPSGSSYEQYF. CDR3 in DNA: TGTGCCATCAGGGGGAGTCCTAGCGGCAGCTCCTACGAGCAGTACTTC. The V call is TRBV10-3, the J call TRBJ2-7; 7 bases align to TRBD2. Germline assignment: CDR1 ENHRY and CDR2 SYGVKD. V shed 6 bases, J shed 0 bases, and the junction held 11 bases outside the gene matches. The CDR3 totals 16 residues.

This chain joins TRBV28 and TRBJ1-1, with a tentative D call TRBD1 (5 bases). Trimming stripped 7 bases from V and 11 bases from J, with 17 bases between. This CDR3 has 12 residues. Per the germline V gene, CDR1 is MDHEN and CDR2 is SYDVKM. The DNA of the CDR3 is TGTGCCAGCATCTCCGGCGACAGTTGGGCTTTCTTT. Protein: CASISGDSWAFF.

This sequence joins TRBV24-1 and TRBJ2-7; TRBD1 agrees at 7 bases. Trimming took 3 bases from V and 7 from J; bases not matched to a gene: 5. Germline values: CDR1 KGHDR, CDR2 SFDVKD. The CDR3 runs to 13 residues. The CDR3: CATSDPPGQEQYF. DNA for the CDR3: TGTGCCACCAGTGATCCGCCGGGACAGGAGCAGTACTTC.

The V gene is TRBV28, the J gene TRBJ2-4, with 8 bases identical to TRBD1. The CDR3 contains 16 residues. V lost 4 bases, J lost 0 bases, and 5 bases stayed unmatched. CDR1 is MDHEN and CDR2 is SYDVKM in the germline V gene. The CDR3, as DNA: TGTGCCAGCAGTTCCCAGGGGGCGGGAGCCAAAAACATTCAGTACTTC. As protein: CASSSQGAGAKNIQYF.

The chain recombines TRBV6-6 with TRBJ1-1, with 7 nucleotides matching TRBD1. The germline CDR1 and CDR2 sequences are MNHNY and SVGAGI (reference sequence). J lost 4 bases, V lost 8 bases, and 16 bases had no gene match. The CDR3 extends over 16 amino acids. CDR3 protein: CASHLRGQIGGTEAFF. In nucleotides, the CDR3 is TGTGCCAGCCATCTTAGGGGGCAAATCGGGGGCACTGAAGCTTTCTTT.

This chain links TRBV6-2 or TRBV6-3 with TRBJ2-7, with D possibly TRBD2 on 5 matching bases. Trimming took off 1 base at V and 0 bases at J, with 13 bases between the two ends. Germline-derived CDR1 and CDR2 are MNHEY and SVGEGT. The CDR3 has 16 residues. The chain's CDR3 is CASSYYGSPFSYEQYF. In DNA, the CDR3 is TGTGCCAGCAGTTACTATGGGAGCCCCTTCTCCTACGAGCAGTACTTC.

The chain combines TRBV5-5 with TRBJ2-6, with D possibly being TRBD2 (5 bases). The CDR3 has 15 amino acids. Germline V CDR1 and CDR2: SGHKS, YYEKEE (reference sequence). V was trimmed by 4 bases and J by 2 bases, leaving 10 bases between them. The CDR3 loop is CASSPGIAGANVLTF. DNA of the CDR3: TGTGCCAGCAGCCCGGGGATAGCTGGGGCCAACGTCCTGACTTTC.

This sequence joins TRBV7-9 and TRBJ2-7, with a weak D call TRBD1 (6 bases). This CDR3 comprises 18 residues. V was trimmed by 1 base and J by 4 bases, leaving 23 bases between them. Germline V gene sequence: CDR1 SEHNR, CDR2 FQNEAQ (reference sequence). The CDR3 loop reads CASSLGLGAGAKDYEQYF. The CDR3 DNA is TGTGCCAGCAGCTTAGGTCTCGGGGCAGGGGCGAAGGATTACGAGCAGTACTTC.

V and J are TRBV27 and TRBJ1-1, with 9 bases lining up with TRBD1. Germline CDR1 reads MNHEY; CDR2 reads SMNVEV (reference sequence). The CDR3 has 14 amino acids. V was clipped by 3 bases and J by 3 bases; unmatched bases: 2. The CDR3: CASSLYRGHTEAFF. CDR3 DNA sequence: TGTGCCAGCAGTTTGTACAGGGGGCACACTGAAGCTTTCTTT.

The chain couples TRBV27 to TRBJ2-3; D possibly corresponds to TRBD2 (6 bases). Per germline, CDR1 MNHEY and CDR2 SMNVEV (reference sequence). Trimming took 4 bases from V and 0 from J, leaving 8 bases between them. CDR3 length: 14 residues. Here the CDR3 reads CASSWRVSTDTQYF. CDR3 DNA sequence: TGTGCCAGCAGTTGGAGGGTTAGCACAGATACGCAGTATTTT.

This clone was found once. The chain employs TRBV20-1 and TRBJ2-7; the D is unclear. The length of the CDR3 is 11 residues. The germline V gene encodes CDR1 DFQATT and CDR2 SNEGSKA (reference sequence). CDR3 bases: TGCAGCCACCTGAGCTCCTACGAGCAGTACTTC. It specifies CSHLSSYEQYF.

The chain links TRBV27 to TRBJ1-1; TRBD1 might be the D (6 bases). The ends were cut back, 3 bases at V and 4 bases at J, with 18 bases in the middle. The germline CDR1 and CDR2 sequences are MNHEY and SMNVEV (reference sequence). This CDR3 spans 16 amino acids. Here the CDR3 DNA reads TGTGCCAGCAGTTTGGGTCCAACAGGGTCCGGCACTGAAGCTTTCTTT. This gives the protein CASSLGPTGSGTEAFF.